This T cell receptor (beta chain) was observed in a study of follicular helper T cells after annual influenza vaccination. Study summary: Some donors were sampled over the 2013-2014, 2014-2015 and 2015-2016 vaccinations.

Clones were read by immunoSEQ multiplex PCR, and TCRdb kept only the in-frame ones, dropping some. The data show 9,500 to 11,000 clones, around four fifths seen once. Overall study results and limits: Successive annual vaccinations recalled a recurrent oligoclonal ICOS+CD38+ cTfh response with influenza-specific clonotypes.

Specified time point: 2014-2015 season, 7 days after vaccination. To note about this clone: As yet, its antigen is unknown.

The clonotype comes from an adult who received the influenza vaccine. The starting material was CXCR5- memory CD4+ T cells sorted from blood, obtained 7 days after influenza vaccination.

DNA of the CDR3: TGTGCCAGCAGTTCGACCGGGAGGGCCGGGGATACGCAGTATTTT. Residues: CASSSTGRAGDTQYF. J is TRBJ2-3 and V is TRBV28; TRBD2 matches 8 bases. The CDR3 has 15 residues. V trimming: 4 bases; J trimming: 6 bases; junction bases outside the gene matches: 9. Germline V gene sequence: CDR1 MDHEN, CDR2 SYDVKM.